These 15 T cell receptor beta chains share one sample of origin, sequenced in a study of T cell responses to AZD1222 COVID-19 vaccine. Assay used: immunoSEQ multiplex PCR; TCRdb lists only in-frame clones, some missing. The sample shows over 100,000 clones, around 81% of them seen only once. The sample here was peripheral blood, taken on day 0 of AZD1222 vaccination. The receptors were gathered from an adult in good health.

DNA of the CDR3: TGCGCCAGCAGCTTAGTTCTCCAAGAGACCCAGTACTTC. It translates to CASSLVLQETQYF. The genes are TRBV5-1 and TRBJ2-5; D is ambiguous. Germline values: CDR1 SGHRS, CDR2 YFSETQ. V was clipped by 2 bases and J by 1 base, with 6 bases between them. This CDR3 has 13 residues.

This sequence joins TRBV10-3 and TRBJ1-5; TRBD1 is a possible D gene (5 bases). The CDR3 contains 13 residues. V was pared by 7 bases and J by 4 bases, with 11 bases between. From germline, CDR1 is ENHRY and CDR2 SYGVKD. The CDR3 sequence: CAINGGDNQPQHF. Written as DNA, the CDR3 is TGTGCCATCAATGGGGGAGATAATCAGCCCCAGCATTTT.

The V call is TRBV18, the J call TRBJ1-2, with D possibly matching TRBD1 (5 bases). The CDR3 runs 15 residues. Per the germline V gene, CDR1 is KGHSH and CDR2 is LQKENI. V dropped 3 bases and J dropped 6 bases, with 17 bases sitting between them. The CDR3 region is CASSPQGRRLDGYTF. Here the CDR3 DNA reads TGTGCCAGCTCACCTCAGGGTAGGCGTCTGGATGGCTACACCTTC.

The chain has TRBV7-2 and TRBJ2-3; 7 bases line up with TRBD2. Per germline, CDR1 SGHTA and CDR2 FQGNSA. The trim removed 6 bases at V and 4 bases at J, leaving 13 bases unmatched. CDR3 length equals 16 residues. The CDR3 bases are TGTGCCAGCAGGGCCCCCGGACTAGTATCAGCAGATACGCAGTATTTT. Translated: CASRAPGLVSADTQYF.

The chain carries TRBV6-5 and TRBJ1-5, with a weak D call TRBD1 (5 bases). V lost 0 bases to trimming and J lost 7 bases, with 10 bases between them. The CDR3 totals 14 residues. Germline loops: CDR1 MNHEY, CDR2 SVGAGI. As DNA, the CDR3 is TGTGCCAGCAGTTACTCGAGGGGAAGCCAGCCCCAGCATTTT. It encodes CASSYSRGSQPQHF.

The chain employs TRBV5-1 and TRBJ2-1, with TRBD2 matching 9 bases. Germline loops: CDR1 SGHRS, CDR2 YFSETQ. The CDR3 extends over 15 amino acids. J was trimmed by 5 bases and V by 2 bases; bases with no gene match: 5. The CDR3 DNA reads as TGCGCCAGCAGCTTCCGCGGGGGGGACAACAATGAGCAGTTCTTC. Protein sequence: CASSFRGGDNNEQFF.

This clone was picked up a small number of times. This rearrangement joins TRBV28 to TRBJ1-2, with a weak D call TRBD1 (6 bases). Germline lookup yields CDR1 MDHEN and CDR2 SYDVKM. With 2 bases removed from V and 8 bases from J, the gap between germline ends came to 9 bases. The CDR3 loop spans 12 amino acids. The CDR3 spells CASSLPGDGYTF. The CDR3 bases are TGTGCCAGCAGTTTACCAGGGGACGGCTACACCTTC.

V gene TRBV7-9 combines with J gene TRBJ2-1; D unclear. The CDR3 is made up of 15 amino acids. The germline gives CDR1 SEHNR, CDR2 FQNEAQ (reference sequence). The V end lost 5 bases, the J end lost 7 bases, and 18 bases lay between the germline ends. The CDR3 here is CASSPKVRIGNEQFF. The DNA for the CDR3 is TGTGCCAGCAGCCCTAAAGTCCGCATAGGGAATGAGCAGTTCTTC.

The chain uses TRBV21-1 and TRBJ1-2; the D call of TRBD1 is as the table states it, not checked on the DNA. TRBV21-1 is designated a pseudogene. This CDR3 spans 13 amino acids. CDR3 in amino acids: CASSRGQVYGYTF. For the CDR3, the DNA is TGTGCCAGCAGCCGAGGACAGGTCTATGGCTACACCTTC.

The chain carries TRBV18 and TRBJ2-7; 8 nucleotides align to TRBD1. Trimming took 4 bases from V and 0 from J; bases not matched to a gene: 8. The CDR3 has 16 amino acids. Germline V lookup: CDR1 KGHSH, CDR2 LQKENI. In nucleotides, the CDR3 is TGTGCCAGCTCACTGGACCGGGACAGGACCTCCTACGAGCAGTACTTC. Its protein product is CASSLDRDRTSYEQYF.

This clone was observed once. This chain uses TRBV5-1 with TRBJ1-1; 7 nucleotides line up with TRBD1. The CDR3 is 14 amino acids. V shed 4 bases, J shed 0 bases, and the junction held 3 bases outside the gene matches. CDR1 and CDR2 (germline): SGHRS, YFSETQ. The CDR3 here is CASSVGQLNTEAFF. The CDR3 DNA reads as TGCGCCAGCAGCGTGGGACAGCTGAACACTGAAGCTTTCTTT.

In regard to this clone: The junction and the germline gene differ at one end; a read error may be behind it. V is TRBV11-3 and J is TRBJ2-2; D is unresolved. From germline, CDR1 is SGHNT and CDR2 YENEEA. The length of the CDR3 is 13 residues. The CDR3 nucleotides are TGTGCCAGCAGCTTAGTTGGCACCCGGGAGCTGTTTTTT. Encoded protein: CASSLVGTRELFF.

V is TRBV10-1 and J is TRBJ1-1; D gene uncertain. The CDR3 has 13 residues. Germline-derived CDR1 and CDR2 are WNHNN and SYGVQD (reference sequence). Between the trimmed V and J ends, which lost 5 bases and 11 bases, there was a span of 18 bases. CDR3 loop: CASSLRPARHAFF. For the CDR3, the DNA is TGCGCCAGCAGTTTAAGGCCGGCTCGGCATGCTTTCTTT.

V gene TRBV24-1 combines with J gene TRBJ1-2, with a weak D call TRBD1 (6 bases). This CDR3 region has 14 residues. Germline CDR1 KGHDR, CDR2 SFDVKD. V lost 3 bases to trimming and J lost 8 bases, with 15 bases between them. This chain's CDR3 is CATSDQWTENGYTF. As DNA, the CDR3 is TGTGCCACCAGTGATCAATGGACAGAGAACGGCTACACCTTC.

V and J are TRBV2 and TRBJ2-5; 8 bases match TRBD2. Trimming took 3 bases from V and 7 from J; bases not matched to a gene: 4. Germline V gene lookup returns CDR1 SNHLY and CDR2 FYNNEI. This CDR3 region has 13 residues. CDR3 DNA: TGTGCCAGCAGTGACTCCGGGGGGGGGACCCAGTACTTC. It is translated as CASSDSGGGTQYF. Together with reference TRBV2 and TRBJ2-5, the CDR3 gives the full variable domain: EPEVTQTPSHQVTQMGQEVILRCVPISNHLYFYWYRQILGQKVEFLVSFYNNEISEKSEIFDDQFSVERPDGSNFTLKIRSTKLEDSAMYFCASSDSGGGTQYFGPGTRLLVL.